These 21 T cell receptor beta chains originate from one sample sequenced in a study of cytomegalovirus exposure and HLA in healthy donors. 13 Jbeta primers and 60 Vbeta primers were used for the PCR. Clones were read by immunoSEQ multiplex PCR, and TCRdb kept only the in-frame ones, dropping some. Seen here are around 130,000 clones, approximately 85% observed once, and the top ten hold under 2%. Material: PBMCs. The receptors derive from a boy between 10 and 17 years old in good health and CMV-seronegative.

The chain recombines TRBV6-5 with TRBJ1-2, with 11 bases fitting TRBD1. The J segment lost 8 bases and the V segment lost 6 bases, leaving 8 bases of the junction unmatched. This CDR3 comprises 14 residues. From germline, CDR1 is MNHEY and CDR2 SVGAGI. The CDR3 nucleotides read TGTGCCAGCAGCCCCGGACAGGGGGCGTCCGGCTACACCTTC. The encoded protein is CASSPGQGASGYTF.

This chain joins TRBV5-1 and TRBJ1-2; D is ambiguous. Trimming pared 0 bases from V and 1 base from J, leaving 16 bases between. CDR1 and CDR2 (germline): SGHRS, YFSETQ. The CDR3 sequence is 17 residues long. CDR3 sequence: CASSLAARQGGNYGYTF. The CDR3 coding sequence is TGCGCCAGCAGCTTGGCGGCCCGACAAGGAGGTAACTATGGCTACACCTTC.

The chain uses TRBV29-1 and TRBJ1-1, with 9 nucleotides matching TRBD1. From germline, CDR1 is SQVTM and CDR2 ANQGSEA. The CDR3 is 16 amino acids. V dropped 6 bases and J dropped 3; count of bases not matched to a gene: 14. CDR3 protein: CSVKRRDRAVDTEAFF. CDR3 coding DNA: TGCAGCGTCAAACGCCGGGACAGGGCTGTAGACACTGAAGCTTTCTTT.

There are a few counts of this clone. The CDR3 sequence is CASSYLPTGGLDEQYF. CDR3 DNA sequence: TGTGCCAGCAGTTATCTCCCAACGGGAGGGCTCGACGAGCAGTACTTC. The chain has TRBV6-5 and TRBJ2-7; 8 nucleotides match TRBD2. The CDR3 is 16 residues long. After removal of 3 bases from V and 5 bases from J, the junction contained 12 bases not matched to a gene. Germline V CDR1 and CDR2: MNHEY, SVGAGI.

The chain employs TRBV19 and TRBJ2-1; 9 bases are shared with TRBD2. The CDR3 sequence is 15 residues long. The V and J ends lost 3 bases and 5 bases, in that order; junction bases with no gene match: 5. Germline V gene lookup returns CDR1 LNHDA and CDR2 SQIVND (reference sequence). As DNA, the CDR3 is TGTGCCAGTAGTATCACAGCGGGAGGAAACAATGAGCAGTTCTTC. Translated, it gives CASSITAGGNNEQFF.

This rearrangement joins TRBV7-9 to TRBJ1-2, with TRBD1 matching over 9 bases. This CDR3 spans 18 amino acids. Unmatched junction bases numbered 15, after V lost 3 bases and J lost 4 bases. CDR1 and CDR2 (germline): SEHNR, FQNEAQ (reference sequence). The CDR3 spells CASSFGQGFSLSLYGYTF. In DNA, the CDR3 is TGTGCCAGCAGCTTCGGACAGGGGTTCTCTCTGTCCCTCTATGGCTACACCTTC.

V and J are TRBV11-2 and TRBJ2-1, with 8 bases aligning to TRBD2. Germline V CDR1 and CDR2: SGHAT, FQNNGV. This CDR3 is built from 16 residues. Trimming at V came to 1 base and at J to 5 bases, leaving 7 bases not matched to a gene. CDR3 coding DNA: TGTGCCAGCAGCTTAGTGGGGACTAGGGGTAACAATGAGCAGTTCTTC. It translates to CASSLVGTRGNNEQFF. The whole variable domain, filled in from reference TRBV11-2 and TRBJ2-1, reads EAGVAQSPRYKIIEKRQSVAFWCNPISGHATLYWYQQILGQGPKLLIQFQNNGVVDDSQLPKDRFSAERLKGVDSTLKIQPAKLEDSAVYLCASSLVGTRGNNEQFFGPGTRLTVL.

V is TRBV5-6 and J is TRBJ1-1; 9 positions match TRBD1. Germline V gene data show CDR1 as SGHDT and CDR2 as YYEEEE. V shed 2 bases and J 0 bases; nucleotides not matched to a gene: 5. There are 16 residues in the CDR3. The chain's CDR3 is CASSFTGGFVNTEAFF. Here the CDR3 DNA reads TGTGCCAGCAGCTTTACAGGGGGCTTCGTGAACACTGAAGCTTTCTTT. The full variable domain, its missing parts supplied by reference TRBV5-6 and TRBJ1-1, is DAGVTQSPTHLIKTRGQQVTLRCSPKSGHDTVSWYQQALGQGPQFIFQYYEEEERQRGNFPDRFSGHQFPNYSSELNVNALLLGDSALYLCASSFTGGFVNTEAFFGQGTRLTVV.

This chain uses TRBV7-8 with TRBJ1-2; 8 bases are a match to TRBD1. Looked up from germline, CDR1 is SGHVS and CDR2 is FQNEAQ. The CDR3 loop spans 20 amino acids. V was pared by 4 bases and J by 3 bases, with 22 bases of the junction left unmatched. The CDR3 region is CASSSHANSLGTGSDYGYTF. For the CDR3, the DNA is TGTGCCAGCAGCTCGCACGCTAACAGTCTCGGGACAGGATCTGACTATGGCTACACCTTC. The full variable domain, rest sourced from reference TRBV7-8 and TRBJ1-2, is GAGVSQSPRYKVAKRGQDVALRCDPISGHVSLFWYQQALGQGPEFLTYFQNEAQLDKSGLPSDRFFAERPEGSVSTLKIQRTQQEDSAVYLCASSSHANSLGTGSDYGYTFGSGTRLTVV.

CDR3 in amino acids: CASSVASSPVGEQFF. Here the CDR3 DNA reads TGTGCCAGCAGCGTAGCCTCTAGCCCGGTGGGTGAGCAGTTCTTC. J is TRBJ2-1 and V is TRBV9, with D perhaps matching TRBD2 (5 bases). Trimming shortened V by 0 bases and J by 9 bases, and 16 bases separated the two germline ends. CDR3 length: 15 amino acids. Germline V CDR1 and CDR2: SGDLS, YYNGEE.

The DNA for the CDR3 is TGCGCCAGCAGCCAAGATCTGGCGGTAAGGGGCTTGAACACCGGGGAGCTGTTTTTT. Translated, it gives CASSQDLAVRGLNTGELFF. The chain joins TRBV4-3 to TRBJ2-2, with D possibly TRBD1 on 5 matching bases. Germline loops: CDR1 LGHNA, CDR2 YSLEER. This CDR3 contains 19 residues. The V and J ends lost 0 bases and 1 base respectively, with 18 bases between them.

In this sample, this clone turned up a few times. The V and J genes are TRBV5-6 and TRBJ1-1, with D perhaps matching TRBD1 (6 bases). Germline CDR1 SGHDT, CDR2 YYEEEE. This CDR3 spans 16 amino acids. Trimming pared 4 bases from V and 3 bases from J, leaving 19 bases between. This chain's CDR3 is CASSIWTRGRDTEAFF. The CDR3, as DNA: TGTGCCAGCAGCATATGGACCAGGGGAAGAGACACTGAAGCTTTCTTT.

This clone has just one count. This sequence joins TRBV5-1 and TRBJ2-1; 9 nucleotides match TRBD2. This CDR3 has 17 residues. Germline V lookup: CDR1 SGHRS, CDR2 YFSETQ. J lost 2 bases, V lost 4 bases, and 10 bases had no gene match. DNA for the CDR3: TGCGCCAGCAGCCTCTGGAGCGGGGGGACGACCTACAATGAGCAGTTCTTC. Translating gives CASSLWSGGTTYNEQFF.

Concerning this clone: The junction shows a germline mismatch at one end, possibly a read error. The same CDR3 arises from other DNA sequences in this sample as well. The CDR3 sequence: CASRQGSLATNEKLFF. CDR3 sequence (DNA): TGCGCCAGTCGGCAGGGGAGCTTAGCAACTAATGAAAAACTGTTTTTT. V and J are TRBV7-6 and TRBJ1-4; tentatively, D is TRBD1 (6 bases). The CDR3 is 16 residues long. Germline loops: CDR1 SGHVS, CDR2 FNYEAQ.

V gene TRBV5-1 combines with J gene TRBJ2-1; 12 nucleotides align to TRBD2. Germline CDR1 is SGHRS and CDR2 is YFSETQ. V shed 3 bases and J 15 bases; nucleotides not matched to a gene: 13. The CDR3 covers 15 residues. The CDR3 spells CASSYGGTSGPLGFF. CDR3 DNA: TGCGCCAGCAGCTATGGTGGGACTAGCGGGCCCCTCGGGTTCTTC.

This rearrangement joins TRBV5-1 to TRBJ1-5; D perhaps matches TRBD1 (5 bases). The CDR3 consists of 12 residues. The V end lost 10 bases, the J end lost 2 bases, and 10 bases lay between the germline ends. Germline V gene data show CDR1 as SGHRS and CDR2 as YFSETQ. The CDR3 reads CAPGGGNQPQHF. The CDR3 region has the DNA TGCGCCCCCGGGGGGGGCAATCAGCCCCAGCATTTT.

V and J are TRBV6-1 and TRBJ2-1; 12 nucleotides agree with TRBD1. Germline V gives CDR1 MNHNS, CDR2 SASEGT. J gave up 8 bases and V 1 base, and 9 bases lay outside the gene matches. The CDR3 runs to 17 residues. The CDR3 region has the DNA TGTGCCAGCAGTGAAGGGCTCGGGACAGGGGGCCGCTATGAGCAGTTCTTC. It encodes CASSEGLGTGGRYEQFF.

The V call is TRBV5-5, the J call TRBJ2-2, with 7 positions matching TRBD1. This CDR3 contains 14 residues. Germline loops: CDR1 SGHKS, CDR2 YYEKEE (reference sequence). J lost 8 bases, V lost 5 bases, and 9 bases had no gene match. The CDR3 DNA reads TGTGCCAGCAGACCAGACAGGGTGACGGGGGAGCTGTTTTTT. This encodes CASRPDRVTGELFF.

The chain uses TRBV27 and TRBJ2-7, with D perhaps matching TRBD2 (6 bases). V lost 5 bases and J lost 0, with 20 bases in between. The CDR3 is 17 amino acids. CDR1 is MNHEY and CDR2 is SMNVEV in the germline V gene (reference sequence). CDR3 loop: CASSPRGARVDSYEQYF. The CDR3 DNA is TGTGCCAGCAGTCCACGCGGGGCCAGGGTTGACTCCTACGAGCAGTACTTC.

The chain's CDR3 is CASSLDYYEQYF. For the CDR3, the DNA is TGCGCCAGCAGCTTGGACTACTACGAGCAGTACTTC. The V and J genes are TRBV5-1 and TRBJ2-7; D is ambiguous. CDR3 length equals 12 residues. Deletions cut 0 bases from V and 3 bases from J, with 4 bases between. Germline assignment: CDR1 SGHRS and CDR2 YFSETQ. The full variable domain, rest sourced from reference TRBV5-1 and TRBJ2-7, is KAGVTQTPRYLIKTRGQQVTLSCSPISGHRSVSWYQQTPGQGLQFLFEYFSETQRNKGNFPGRFSGRQFSNSRSEMNVSTLELGDSALYLCASSLDYYEQYFGPGTRLTVT.

The chain employs TRBV21-1 and TRBJ2-1; TRBD2, as called in the table, went unchecked against the DNA. TRBV21-1 is listed as a pseudogene. The CDR3 length is 13 residues. The CDR3 sequence: CASWTGYYNEQFF. CDR3 sequence (DNA): TGTGCCAGCTGGACTGGATACTACAATGAGCAGTTCTTC.